This record concerns one TCR beta chain sequence. Per the original methods: From reference gene primer amplification, estimates of nucleated cell counts were derived. Here immunoSEQ multiplex PCR was the method, and the copy in TCRdb shows in-frame clones only, minus some. That table supplies the V and J calls and clone size; D and trimming were determined from the DNA. The sample lists about 27,000 clones; about 88% were seen once. The data belong to a study of blood T cell repertoires in COVID-19. About the study: COVID-19 samples collected from the United States, Italy and Spain covered acute and convalescent phases.

The CDR3 is 14 amino acids. The junction had 11 bases not matched to a gene; V was cut back by 5 bases and J by 8 bases. From germline, CDR1 is SEHNR and CDR2 FQNEAQ (reference sequence). This chain links TRBV7-9 with TRBJ1-2, with TRBD1 identical over 7 bases. This clonotype was sampled from a man between 65 and 85 years old with active COVID-19. What was sequenced was peripheral blood. The DNA for the CDR3 is TGTGCCAGCAGCCCCAGGACAGGCCCTAGCGGCTACACCTTC. It codes for CASSPRTGPSGYTF.